This T cell receptor beta chain was sequenced in a study of naive and memory T cell subsets. Amplification of ligated cDNA took four PCR rounds with SP2 and nested alpha and beta constant primers. In TCRdb, the UMI-ligation and nested PCR reads were re-called with MiXCR into one record per CDR3 protein. The sample records around 20,000 distinct CDR3 sequences, roughly 6% being singletons. This clonotype was counted a few times. Noted treatment: skin biopsy from PPD injection site in Mantoux-positive individual. A UMI-containing oligonucleotide was joined by 3' ligation to the TCR cDNA template. Cells were not sorted; total RNA input targeted about 1 to 1000 ng. Per germline, CDR1 SGHTA and CDR2 FQGNSA. This CDR3 is 13 amino acids long. Deletions cut 2 bases from V and 6 bases from J, with 10 bases between.

The gene calls are TRBV7-2 and TRBJ1-2, with D uncertain. The specimen was skin, collected from a tuberculin skin test site. The clonotype originates from an adult in good health. The chain's CDR3 is CASSLWAYDGYTF. The CDR3 DNA reads TGTGCCAGCAGCTTATGGGCATACGATGGCTACACCTTC.